This T cell receptor beta chain was sequenced in a study of cytomegalovirus exposure and HLA in healthy donors. A multiplex PCR was run with 60 Vbeta primers and 13 Jbeta primers. Some clones are missing from TCRdb's copy, which holds only in-frame ones; the method was immunoSEQ multiplex PCR. The sample lists under 200,000 clones; approximately 81% were seen once. This TCR was sampled from a boy aged 10-17 years in good health and CMV-seronegative. The source material was PBMCs.

In DNA form, the CDR3 reads TGCGCCAGCAGCACGGGACAGGGGGCCTGGGATACGCAGTATTTT. It encodes CASSTGQGAWDTQYF. V and J are TRBV5-1 and TRBJ2-3, with 12 bases identical to TRBD1. Germline V lookup: CDR1 SGHRS, CDR2 YFSETQ. The ends lost 4 bases at V and 6 bases at J; junction bases unmatched: 6. The CDR3 consists of 15 residues.